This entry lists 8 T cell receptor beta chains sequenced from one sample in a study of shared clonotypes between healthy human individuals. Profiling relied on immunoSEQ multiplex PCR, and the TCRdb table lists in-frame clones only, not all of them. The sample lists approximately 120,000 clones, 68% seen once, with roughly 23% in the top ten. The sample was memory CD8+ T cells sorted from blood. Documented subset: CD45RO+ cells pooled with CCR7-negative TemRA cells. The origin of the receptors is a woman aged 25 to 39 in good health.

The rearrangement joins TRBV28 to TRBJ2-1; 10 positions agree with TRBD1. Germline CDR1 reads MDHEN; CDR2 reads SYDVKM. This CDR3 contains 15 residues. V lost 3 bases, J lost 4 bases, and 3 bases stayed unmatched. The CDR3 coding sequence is TGTGCCAGCAGTTTGGGGACAGGGGTTTACAATGAGCAGTTCTTC. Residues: CASSLGTGVYNEQFF.

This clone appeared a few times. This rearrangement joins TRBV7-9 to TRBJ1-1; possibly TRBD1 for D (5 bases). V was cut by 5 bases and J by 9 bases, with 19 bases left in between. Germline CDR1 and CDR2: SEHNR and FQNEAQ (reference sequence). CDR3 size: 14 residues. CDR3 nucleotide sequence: TGTGCCAGCAGCCCCAGAGCGGGGGGAGGCAAAGCTTTCTTT. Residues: CASSPRAGGGKAFF.

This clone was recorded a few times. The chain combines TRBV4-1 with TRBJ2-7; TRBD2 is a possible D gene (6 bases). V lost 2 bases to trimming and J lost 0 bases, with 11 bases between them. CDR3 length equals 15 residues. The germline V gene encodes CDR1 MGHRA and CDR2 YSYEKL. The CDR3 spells CASSQTGTSSYEQYF. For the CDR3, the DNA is TGCGCCAGCAGCCAAACCGGGACTTCCTCCTACGAGCAGTACTTC.

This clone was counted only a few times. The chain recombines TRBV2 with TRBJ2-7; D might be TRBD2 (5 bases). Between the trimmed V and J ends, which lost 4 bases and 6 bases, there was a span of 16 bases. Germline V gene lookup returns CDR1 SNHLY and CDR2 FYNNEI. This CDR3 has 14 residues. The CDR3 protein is CASSGLIDRGEQYF. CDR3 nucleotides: TGTGCCAGCAGTGGACTGATAGATCGGGGCGAGCAGTACTTC.

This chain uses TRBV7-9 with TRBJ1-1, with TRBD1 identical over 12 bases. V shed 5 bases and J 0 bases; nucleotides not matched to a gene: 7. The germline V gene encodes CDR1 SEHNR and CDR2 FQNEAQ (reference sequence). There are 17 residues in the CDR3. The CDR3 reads CASSLGTGGLLNTEAFF. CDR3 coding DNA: TGTGCCAGCAGCCTCGGGACAGGGGGCCTCCTGAACACTGAAGCTTTCTTT.

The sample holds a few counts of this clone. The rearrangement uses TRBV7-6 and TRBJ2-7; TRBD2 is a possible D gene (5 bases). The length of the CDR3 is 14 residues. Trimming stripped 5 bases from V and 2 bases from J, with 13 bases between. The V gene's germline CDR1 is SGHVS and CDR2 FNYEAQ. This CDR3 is CASSPSDGTYEQYF. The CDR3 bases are TGTGCCAGCAGCCCTTCGGACGGGACCTACGAGCAGTACTTC.

The CDR3 region is CASSLAGVEPYNEQFF. CDR3 nucleotides: TGTGCCAGCAGCTTAGCGGGAGTGGAGCCCTACAATGAGCAGTTCTTC. This chain connects TRBV11-1 to TRBJ2-1; tentatively, D is TRBD2 (5 bases). The germline V gene has CDR1 SGHAT and CDR2 FQDESV (reference sequence). The V and J ends lost 0 bases and 2 bases respectively, with 11 bases between them. The CDR3 is 16 amino acids.

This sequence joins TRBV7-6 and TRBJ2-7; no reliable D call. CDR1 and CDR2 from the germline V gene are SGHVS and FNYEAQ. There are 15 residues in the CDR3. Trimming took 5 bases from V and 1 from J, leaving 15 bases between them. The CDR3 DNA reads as TGTGCCAGCAGCATTCCTGGGTCGCAATCCTACGAGCAGTACTTC. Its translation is CASSIPGSQSYEQYF.